This TCR beta chain came from a study of shared clonotypes between healthy human individuals (TCRdb year 2020). About the investigation overall: The cohort comprised a couple of women and a few men aged 18 to 49 years. To estimate repertoire size and how much clonotype sharing occurs between individuals, the study deeply sequenced the blood TCR repertoires of roughly 5 healthy adults. To increase sequencing depth and limit assay-specific biases, TCR repertoire library preparation and sequencing were carried out by different laboratories using diverse techniques. Per donor, leukapheresis produced somewhere between about 0.85 and 8.9 billion PBMCs. Broader findings and caveats from the paper: The small number of donors limited the genetic and exposure-history diversity represented. Sampling was restricted to blood, and TCR repertoires in tissues likely differ from the TCR repertoires found in blood. Pairwise subsampling led to the expectation that sequencing depth would affect the degree of clonotype sharing among donors.

V is cut by 7 bases and J by 3 bases, and the space between the germline ends is 8 bases. The CDR1 and CDR2 encoded by the germline V gene are SNHLY and FYNNEI. From the cysteine up to the phenylalanine, the CDR3 has a length of 12 residues. Only the CDR3 region is kept as DNA, spanning 36 bases read in frame from base 1. Donors were healthy HIV-negative adults with no recently reported acute infections or vaccinations. All donors were Caucasian adults living in Nashville, Tennessee, USA. In the unsorted samples, 85 million to 100 million PBMCs were counted, and genomic DNA was extracted using the QIAamp DNA Blood Mini kit. Blood was collected by leukapheresis, and PBMCs were isolated by Ficoll-Histopaque density gradient centrifugation and then cryopreserved in liquid nitrogen vapor phase. Using the deep immunoSEQ assay, multiplex PCR amplified TCR CDR3 regions from genomic DNA. Extracted genomic DNA from each cell subset was distributed evenly across all wells of several immunoSEQ 96-well plates, and each plate was treated as a replicate. For unsorted PBMC, each replicate PCR was loaded with 300 ng genomic DNA, equivalent to roughly 33,000 T cell genomes. Ten immunoSEQ deep assay plates were used to sequence unsorted PBMC genomic DNA. Purified libraries were quantified with a Qubit 3.0 fluorometer, sized on a Bioanalyzer 2100, and re-quantified with the KAPA Library Quantification kit. Every immunoSEQ 96-well plate was sequenced on a dedicated single-read 150-cycle Illumina NextSeq 550 flow cell. As for the authors' bioinformatics: The immunoSEQ output contained only junctional sequences without quality scores, so filtering could not match that applied to full-length reads. To assign V/J genes and CDR3, sequences were annotated using PyIR, a Python wrapper for IgBLAST v1.9, with IMGT germline references. Reads were removed for weak V/J assignments (E-value above 1e-6), missing CDR3, stop codons, out-of-frame junctions, or ambiguous translated residues. A V3J clonotype was defined by an identical inferred V gene, J gene, and CDR3 amino acid sequence. Percentage overlap between repertoires was computed as shared unique clonotypes divided by the size of the smaller repertoire. Richness of each repertoire was evaluated using RTK rarefaction, the Chao1 estimator, and Recon v2.1 estimates of unobserved clonotypes. As stored in TCRdb, this immuneACCESS dataset retains in-frame rearrangements with V and J assigned. A fraction of the clones does not appear; measured against another copy, unresolved V genes explain less than half of the discrepancy, and the remainder lacks a known reason. V, J and clone size derive from that table, while D and trimming were established from the DNA sequence. This sample comprises about 490,000 clones, about three quarters of them detected only once. Roughly 13% of the sample is in the top ten clones.

Notes on this clone: Its binding antigen is unknown. The sample holds no much larger clone one base away, and base qualities are not on file.

Material for sequencing was PBMCs. The clonotype was recovered from a woman in her thirties or forties in good health. Some clones in this sample may be carry-over from other donors' samples. This receptor chain uses TRBV2 and TRBJ2-3; confidence is insufficient to name the D gene. For the CDR3, the sequence is CASTGVTDTQYF. The DNA sequence reads TGTGCCAGCACTGGGGTTACAGATACGCAGTATTTT. This CDR3, with the reference TRBV2 and TRBJ2-3 proteins standing in past its ends, gives the full variable domain EPEVTQTPSHQVTQMGQEVILRCVPISNHLYFYWYRQILGQKVEFLVSFYNNEISEKSEIFDDQFSVERPDGSNFTLKIRSTKLEDSAMYFCASTGVTDTQYFGPGTRLTVL.